One sample yielded the 8 T cell receptor beta chains listed below, sequenced in a study of T cell repertoires in cytomegalovirus infection. Using its own MiXCR run on the reads, TCRdb lists one record per CDR3 protein. Of about 740,000 distinct CDR3 sequences in the sample, approximately 34% were seen once. Specimen: PBMCs. These receptors all stem from a human donor in good health (CMV status not recorded). Some clones in this sample may be carry-over from other donors' samples.

In its sample, this clonotype was seen a few times. The CDR3 bases are TGTGCCAGCAGTCCCCGGAGGGGGGACACCGGGGAGCTGTTTTTT. Its protein is CASSPRRGDTGELFF. The gene calls are TRBV12-3 or TRBV12-4 and TRBJ2-2; D tentatively reads TRBD1 or TRBD2 (6 bases each). This CDR3 spans 15 amino acids. Trimming removed 5 bases at V and 3 bases at J, with 13 bases between.

The chain has TRBV5-1 and TRBJ2-1; no clear D. The CDR3 runs 15 residues. Germline CDR1 is SGHRS and CDR2 is YFSETQ. V was pared by 0 bases and J by 6 bases, with 13 bases between. The DNA for the CDR3 is TGCGCCAGCAGCTTGGCCGCGGCAGGAGCCAATGAGCAGTTCTTC. Residues: CASSLAAAGANEQFF.

This chain links TRBV10-2 with TRBJ1-3; D gene uncertain. The CDR3 is made up of 17 amino acids. The V end was cut by 0 bases, the J end by 0 bases, with 12 bases between. CDR1 is WSHSY, CDR2 SAAADI, per germline. Here the CDR3 reads CASSESSEGASGNTIYF. Written as DNA, the CDR3 is TGCGCCAGCAGTGAGTCGAGTGAGGGTGCCTCTGGAAACACCATATATTTT.

CDR3 sequence: CASSSWTLDTDTQYF. The CDR3 DNA follows: TGTGCCAGCAGTTCTTGGACTTTGGACACGGATACGCAGTATTTT. The chain couples TRBV12-3 or TRBV12-4 to TRBJ2-3, with D perhaps TRBD1 or TRBD2 (5 bases each). The CDR3 extends over 15 amino acids. With 4 bases removed from V and 6 bases from J, the gap between germline ends came to 17 bases.

Remarks on this clonotype: One end of the junction varies from germline; a read error may be responsible. The chain recombines TRBV20-1 with TRBJ2-7; 7 bases map to TRBD1. The germline V gene has CDR1 DFQATT and CDR2 SNEGSKA (reference sequence). The CDR3 is 12 amino acids. The CDR3 sequence: CSARTGVYAQYF. As DNA, the CDR3 is TGCAGTGCTCGTACAGGGGTCTACGCGCAGTACTTC.

The V and J genes are TRBV29-1 and TRBJ1-2; perhaps TRBD1 as D (6 bases). The length of the CDR3 is 13 residues. Trimming took 2 bases from V and 0 from J, leaving 7 bases between them. Germline V gives CDR1 SQVTM, CDR2 ANQGSEA. CDR3 sequence (DNA): TGCAGCGTTGAACAGGGGACTAACTATGGCTACACCTTC. Translated, it gives CSVEQGTNYGYTF.

This clonotype has only a few counts. The gene calls are TRBV6-5 and TRBJ2-3; unclear D gene. Trimming took off 2 bases at V and 7 bases at J, with 10 bases between the two ends. The germline V gene has CDR1 MNHEY and CDR2 SVGAGI. The CDR3 length is 13 residues. The CDR3 region is CASSYDGSYTQYF. For the CDR3, the DNA is TGTGCCAGCAGTTACGATGGCAGCTATACGCAGTATTTT.

This chain links TRBV14 with TRBJ2-3; D unresolved. V was shortened by 1 base and J by 0 bases, with 11 bases between the two germline ends. Germline V gene data show CDR1 as SGHDN and CDR2 as FVKESK. The CDR3 loop spans 16 amino acids. CDR3: CASSQGLGSSTDTQYF. In DNA form, the CDR3 reads TGTGCCAGCAGCCAAGGCCTCGGGTCTAGCACAGATACGCAGTATTTT.